The 20 T cell receptor beta chains reported below all come from one sample, sequenced in a study of cytomegalovirus exposure and HLA in healthy donors. PCR primers comprised 60 Vbeta and 13 Jbeta primers. TCRdb keeps only in-frame clones here, not all; method: immunoSEQ multiplex PCR. The sample's table shows tens of thousands of clones. The material sequenced was PBMCs. The receptors were sampled from a male donor in good health and CMV-seronegative.

V is TRBV15 and J is TRBJ1-1; D gene uncertain. V was clipped by 5 bases and J by 2 bases, with 12 bases between them. CDR1 and CDR2 (germline): LNHNV, YYDKDF (reference sequence). This CDR3 is built from 14 residues. CDR3 loop: CATSGEIDNTEAFF. CDR3 DNA: TGTGCCACCAGCGGGGAGATCGATAACACTGAAGCTTTCTTT.

The J gene is TRBJ2-1, the V gene TRBV6-1; 8 nucleotides agree with TRBD2. The V gene end was trimmed by 5 bases and the J gene end by 8 bases; junction bases not matched to a gene: 11. From germline, CDR1 is MNHNS and CDR2 SASEGT. The CDR3 has 15 residues. The CDR3 DNA is TGTGCCAGCAGTCCACCGACTAGCGAGCCCGATGAGCAGTTCTTC. Translating it yields CASSPPTSEPDEQFF.

The J gene is TRBJ2-1, the V gene TRBV29-1; 7 bases map to TRBD1. The CDR3 sequence is 13 residues long. V lost 4 bases to trimming and J lost 8 bases; unmatched junction nucleotides: 8. Germline lookup yields CDR1 SQVTM and CDR2 ANQGSEA. The CDR3 DNA is TGCAGCGTTGGCAGGGGGTTTCTAGATGAGCAGTTCTTC. Translation: CSVGRGFLDEQFF.

The gene calls are TRBV28 and TRBJ1-1; D is undetermined. The germline V gene encodes CDR1 MDHEN and CDR2 SYDVKM. CDR3 size: 14 residues. Trimming removed 7 bases at V and 2 bases at J, with 14 bases between. The CDR3 here is CASTRIRSNTEAFF. CDR3 nucleotides: TGTGCCAGCACTAGAATTCGTTCCAACACTGAAGCTTTCTTT.

The chain combines TRBV7-9 with TRBJ1-2, with TRBD1 matching over 7 bases. CDR1 and CDR2 from the germline V gene are SEHNR and FQNEAQ (reference sequence). The CDR3 has 13 amino acids. V dropped 5 bases and J dropped 8; count of bases not matched to a gene: 8. CDR3 sequence (DNA): TGTGCCAGCAGCCCGGACAGGCGGTACGGCTACACCTTC. This gives the protein CASSPDRRYGYTF. Using reference TRBV7-9 and TRBJ1-2 for the parts outside the CDR3, the full variable domain is DTGVSQNPRHKITKRGQNVTFRCDPISEHNRLYWYRQTLGQGPEFLTYFQNEAQLEKSRLLSDRFSAERPKGSFSTLEIQRTEQGDSAMYLCASSPDRRYGYTFGSGTRLTVV.

The rearrangement joins TRBV7-2 to TRBJ2-2, with 10 bases aligning to TRBD2. After removal of 1 base from V and 5 bases from J, the junction contained 10 bases not matched to a gene. Germline V gene lookup returns CDR1 SGHTA and CDR2 FQGNSA. The CDR3 is 18 residues long. CDR3: CASSLVASGRVGTGELFF. As DNA, the CDR3 is TGTGCCAGCAGCTTAGTCGCTAGCGGGAGAGTGGGGACCGGGGAGCTGTTTTTT.

The chain employs TRBV4-3 and TRBJ1-5, with D unclear. CDR1 LGHNA and CDR2 YSLEER come from the germline V gene. The V gene lost 4 bases and the J gene lost 5 bases, with 9 bases spanning the gap. This CDR3 is 13 amino acids long. CDR3 nucleotide sequence: TGCGCCAGCAGCCCTAATCGAGATCAGCCCCAGCATTTT. It codes for CASSPNRDQPQHF.

V usage is TRBV9 and J usage is TRBJ2-1; 7 positions match TRBD1. The CDR3 is 13 amino acids. Trimming at V came to 0 bases and at J to 10 bases, leaving 4 bases not matched to a gene. Germline CDR1 SGDLS, CDR2 YYNGEE. The DNA of the CDR3 is TGTGCCAGCAGCGTAGGAGGGGGACAGGAGCAGTTCTTC. It is translated as CASSVGGGQEQFF.

CDR3 amino acids: CASSFGAGGHYRGVDEQFF. The CDR3 nucleotides are TGTGCCAGCAGCTTCGGAGCGGGAGGCCACTACCGAGGGGTCGATGAGCAGTTCTTC. J is TRBJ2-1 and V is TRBV5-8, with 9 bases aligning to TRBD2. Germline V gives CDR1 SGHTS, CDR2 YDEGEE. The CDR3 contains 19 residues. V gave up 2 bases and J gave up 8 bases; unmatched junction bases: 20.

The chain has TRBV7-8 and TRBJ1-5; D unresolved. This CDR3 spans 15 amino acids. Germline V gene sequence: CDR1 SGHVS, CDR2 FQNEAQ. The V gene lost 3 bases and the J gene lost 5 bases, with 14 bases spanning the gap. CDR3 sequence reads: CASSLGGGGHQPQHF. CDR3 sequence (DNA): TGTGCCAGCAGCTTGGGTGGAGGAGGCCATCAGCCCCAGCATTTT.

The V call is TRBV6-6, the J call TRBJ1-6, with D tentatively TRBD1 (5 bases). CDR1 and CDR2 from the germline V gene are MNHNY and SVGAGI (reference sequence). V shed 6 bases and J shed 5 bases, with 11 bases lying between them. The CDR3 is 14 amino acids. The CDR3: CASSQGRNNSPLHF. The CDR3 bases are TGTGCCAGCAGCCAGGGTAGAAATAATTCACCCCTCCACTTT.

CDR3 residues: CASGVTGEWNTEAFF. CDR3 bases: TGTGCCAGCGGGGTGACAGGGGAATGGAACACTGAAGCTTTCTTT. The V and J genes are TRBV28 and TRBJ1-1; 8 bases fit TRBD1. This CDR3 is built from 15 residues. CDR1 is MDHEN, CDR2 SYDVKM, per germline. V lost 8 bases, J lost 1 base, and 9 bases stayed unmatched.

CDR3 DNA sequence: TGCGCCAGCAGCCTTGGGGACTTTTACGAGCAGTACTTC. This encodes CASSLGDFYEQYF. The genes are TRBV4-1 and TRBJ2-7; a weak D match, TRBD2 (6 bases). Germline V CDR1 and CDR2: MGHRA, YSYEKL. V was clipped by 4 bases and J by 4 bases, with 11 bases between them. The length of the CDR3 is 13 residues.

The chain carries TRBV18 and TRBJ1-4; no firm D call. CDR1 and CDR2 from the germline V gene are KGHSH and LQKENI. Between the trimmed V and J ends, which lost 2 bases and 0 bases, there was a span of 10 bases. The CDR3 has 16 residues. The CDR3 bases are TGTGCCAGCTCACCAGGTAGCCTTGCAACTAATGAAAAACTGTTTTTT. Its translation is CASSPGSLATNEKLFF. Looking up the rest from reference TRBV18 and TRBJ1-4 gives the full variable domain: NAGVMQNPRHLVRRRGQEARLRCSPMKGHSHVYWYRQLPEEGLKFMVYLQKENIIDESGMPKERFSAEFPKEGPSILRIQQVVRGDSAAYFCASSPGSLATNEKLFFGSGTQLSVL.

The V and J genes are TRBV11-2 and TRBJ2-3, with 8 bases aligning to TRBD2. Germline CDR1 is SGHAT and CDR2 is FQNNGV. This CDR3 region has 17 residues. The V gene end was trimmed by 4 bases and the J gene end by 4 bases; junction bases not matched to a gene: 13. The CDR3 DNA reads as TGTGCCAGCAGCTCAGACTTCGGGACTAGTGGGGCAGATACGCAGTATTTT. This translates into CASSSDFGTSGADTQYF.

V usage is TRBV9 and J usage is TRBJ2-5, with 12 bases matching TRBD2. The DNA end is a closer match to TRBJ2-7, so the J assignment may be wrong. CDR3 length: 14 residues. Germline loops: CDR1 SGDLS, CDR2 YYNGEE. CDR3 sequence reads: CASSATSGSYEQYF. In DNA, the CDR3 is TGTGCCAGCAGTGCGACTAGCGGGAGCTACGAGCAGTACTTC.

This chain connects TRBV6-1 to TRBJ1-2; 7 nucleotides agree with TRBD1. The CDR3 has 13 amino acids. CDR1 is MNHNS, CDR2 SASEGT, per germline. V shed 6 bases, J shed 5 bases, and the junction held 6 bases outside the gene matches. The CDR3 sequence is CASRSGGLYGYTF. The CDR3 region has the DNA TGTGCCAGCAGGTCAGGGGGATTGTATGGCTACACCTTC.

V usage is TRBV29-1 and J usage is TRBJ2-1, with 14 bases aligning to TRBD2. CDR1 is SQVTM, CDR2 ANQGSEA, per germline. The ends lost 4 bases at V and 6 bases at J; junction bases unmatched: 8. This CDR3 comprises 16 residues. The CDR3 protein is CSVGGAGTSGSNEQFF. In DNA form, the CDR3 reads TGCAGCGTTGGGGGAGCCGGGACTAGCGGGAGCAATGAGCAGTTCTTC.

This chain links TRBV7-9 with TRBJ2-3; 10 bases line up with TRBD1. Germline CDR1 reads SEHNR; CDR2 reads FQNEAQ (reference sequence). The CDR3 runs 15 residues. V gave up 7 bases and J gave up 8 bases; unmatched junction bases: 12. CDR3 DNA sequence: TGTGCCAGCACCGACGACAGGGGGCAAGAGTCTACGCAGTATTTT. Protein sequence: CASTDDRGQESTQYF.

V gene TRBV6-5 combines with J gene TRBJ1-2; TRBD1 might be the D (6 bases). CDR3 length: 15 amino acids. CDR1 MNHEY and CDR2 SVGAGI come from the germline V gene. V was pared by 2 bases and J by 6 bases, with 16 bases between. The CDR3 loop reads CASSYTVTGVNGYTF. The CDR3, as DNA: TGTGCCAGCAGTTACACCGTGACAGGAGTCAATGGCTACACCTTC.